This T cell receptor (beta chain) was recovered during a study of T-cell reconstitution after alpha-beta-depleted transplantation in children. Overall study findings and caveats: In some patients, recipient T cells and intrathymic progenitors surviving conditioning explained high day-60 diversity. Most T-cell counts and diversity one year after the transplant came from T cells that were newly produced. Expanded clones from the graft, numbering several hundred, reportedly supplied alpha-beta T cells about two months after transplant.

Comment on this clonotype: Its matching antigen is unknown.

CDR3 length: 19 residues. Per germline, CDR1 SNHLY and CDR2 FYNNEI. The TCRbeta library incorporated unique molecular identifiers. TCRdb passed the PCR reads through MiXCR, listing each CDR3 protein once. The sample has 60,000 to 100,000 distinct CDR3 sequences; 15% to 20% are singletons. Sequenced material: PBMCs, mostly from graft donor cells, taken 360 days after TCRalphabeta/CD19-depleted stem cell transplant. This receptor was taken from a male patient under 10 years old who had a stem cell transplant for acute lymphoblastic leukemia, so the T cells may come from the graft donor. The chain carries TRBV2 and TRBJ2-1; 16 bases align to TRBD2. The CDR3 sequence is CTFGSPGLAGGPAGNEQFF. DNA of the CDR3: TGTACCTTCGGCAGTCCGGGACTAGCGGGAGGGCCGGCGGGGAATGAGCAGTTCTTC. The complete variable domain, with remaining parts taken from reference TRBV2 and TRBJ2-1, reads EPEVTQTPSHQVTQMGQEVILRCVPISNHLYFYWYRQILGQKVEFLVSFYNNEISEKSEIFDDQFSVERPDGSNFTLKIRSTKLEDSAMYFCTFGSPGLAGGPAGNEQFFGPGTRLTVL.